Following are 13 T cell receptor beta chains from one sample sequenced in a study of T cells in Graves' hyperthyroidism and ophthalmopathy. Amplified TCR beta CDR3 regions derived from RNA transcripts. Using the HTBI primer set, a first-round RT-PCR was run on the TCR CDR3. TCRdb passed the multiplex PCR reads through MiXCR, listing each CDR3 protein once. This table holds 92,000 or so distinct CDR3 sequences, just over 50% found once. The sample consisted of blood. Every receptor here comes from a woman in her forties with Graves' hyperthyroidism.

V usage is TRBV5-1 and J usage is TRBJ1-1, with D possibly being TRBD1 (5 bases). Between the trimmed V and J ends, which lost 4 bases and 1 base, there was a span of 14 bases. This CDR3 is 15 amino acids long. Germline loops: CDR1 SGHRS, CDR2 YFSETQ. The CDR3 nucleotides are TGCGCCAGCAGCCCTGCCGGGGGACCGAACACTGAAGCTTTCTTT. This translates into CASSPAGGPNTEAFF.

This clonotype was seen ten or more times. This chain connects TRBV30 to TRBJ2-5, with D possibly matching TRBD1 (5 bases). The germline CDR1 and CDR2 sequences are GTSNPN and SVGIG (reference sequence). The CDR3 consists of 14 residues. Trimming pared 0 bases from V and 3 bases from J, leaving 11 bases between. CDR3 loop: CAWSVRGSKETQYF. DNA of the CDR3: TGTGCCTGGAGTGTAAGGGGCAGTAAAGAGACCCAGTACTTC.

This sequence joins TRBV6-5 and TRBJ2-3; the D is unclear. The germline CDR1 and CDR2 sequences are MNHEY and SVGAGI. The CDR3 is made up of 15 amino acids. The ends were cut back, 2 bases at V and 2 bases at J, with 11 bases in the middle. CDR3 sequence: CASSYDGSVTDTQYF. Here the CDR3 DNA reads TGTGCCAGCAGTTACGATGGTTCGGTCACAGATACGCAGTATTTT.

Comment on this clonotype: A junction boundary mismatches the germline segment, possibly from a read error. The chain combines TRBV11-3 with TRBJ1-3, with D perhaps matching TRBD1 (6 bases). The CDR3 runs to 15 residues. The germline V gene has CDR1 SGHNT and CDR2 YENEEA. Here the CDR3 reads CASSLGDNSGNIIYF. The CDR3 DNA follows: TGTGCCAGCAGCTTAGGGGACAACTCTGGAAACATCATATATTTT.

In its sample, this clonotype was seen many times. V is TRBV20-1 and J is TRBJ1-2, with D hard to call. Germline-derived CDR1 and CDR2 are DFQATT and SNEGSKA (reference sequence). Trimming took off 5 bases at V and 0 bases at J, with 10 bases between the two ends. This CDR3 comprises 13 residues. Here the CDR3 reads CSASRTTNYGYTF. CDR3 DNA sequence: TGCAGTGCTTCCCGGACCACTAACTATGGCTACACCTTC.

About this clonotype: Possible read error: a much larger clone is one base away. The chain employs TRBV2 and TRBJ1-1; TRBD1 matches at 8 bases. Germline V CDR1 and CDR2: SNHLY, FYNNEI. This CDR3 is built from 13 residues. Losses at the gene ends were 6 bases for V and 1 base for J; bases not matched to a gene: 1. The CDR3 loop reads CASRDRENTEAFF. The CDR3 region has the DNA TGTGCCAGCAGGGACAGGGAGAACACTGAAGCTTTCTTT.

About this clonotype: One junction end disagrees with the germline gene, perhaps due to a read error. The gene calls are TRBV20-1 and TRBJ1-3; D gene uncertain. CDR1 and CDR2 (germline): DFQATT, SNEGSKA (reference sequence). There are 16 residues in the CDR3. CDR3 protein: CNARGTAYTPGNTIYF. DNA of the CDR3: TGCAATGCTAGAGGAACGGCGTATACCCCTGGAAACACCATATATTTT.

In this sample, this clonotype turned up many times. The chain is built from TRBV2 and TRBJ2-3; 12 bases map to TRBD2. From germline, CDR1 is SNHLY and CDR2 FYNNEI. J lost 2 bases, V lost 6 bases, and 9 bases had no gene match. The CDR3 contains 17 residues. Here the CDR3 reads CASRELAGGPTTDTQYF. The CDR3 DNA reads as TGTGCCAGCAGGGAACTAGCGGGAGGTCCGACCACAGATACGCAGTATTTT.

In this sample, this clonotype turned up many times. The genes are TRBV6-5 and TRBJ1-1; D possibly corresponds to TRBD1 (5 bases). In germline, CDR1 is MNHEY, CDR2 SVGAGI. With 6 bases removed from V and 2 bases from J, the gap between germline ends came to 10 bases. The CDR3 has 13 amino acids. The CDR3 DNA follows: TGTGCCAGCAGGGGTACAGGTAACACTGAAGCTTTCTTT. Protein product: CASRGTGNTEAFF.

The sample holds many counts of this clonotype. The CDR3 DNA sequence: TGCAGTGCTAGGAAGGGGACTTCACACCCGAACACTGAAGCTTTCTTT. Its protein product is CSARKGTSHPNTEAFF. The rearrangement links TRBV20-1 to TRBJ1-1; a weak D match, TRBD1 (5 bases). V lost 3 bases and J lost 1, with 18 bases in between. The germline gives CDR1 DFQATT, CDR2 SNEGSKA (reference sequence). The CDR3 totals 16 residues.

The rearrangement joins TRBV29-1 to TRBJ2-7; 9 nucleotides match TRBD2. The trim removed 3 bases at V and 2 bases at J, leaving 2 bases unmatched. Germline V gives CDR1 SQVTM, CDR2 ANQGSEA. This CDR3 has 13 residues. The CDR3 bases are TGCAGCGTTGAGGCGGGAGGGCCCTACGAGCAGTACTTC. As protein: CSVEAGGPYEQYF.

In this sample, this clonotype turned up many times. The genes are TRBV7-8 and TRBJ2-2; 9 nucleotides agree with TRBD1. The length of the CDR3 is 17 residues. The ends lost 5 bases at V and 4 bases at J; junction bases unmatched: 11. Germline lookup yields CDR1 SGHVS and CDR2 FQNEAQ. The CDR3 region has the DNA TGTGCCAGCAGCCGGACAGGGGACAACGTTGTCACCGGGGAGCTGTTTTTT. Translating gives CASSRTGDNVVTGELFF.

This clonotype was observed a single time. An end of the junction does not agree with germline; a read error may underlie this. J is TRBJ2-5 and V is TRBV10-3, with 9 bases fitting TRBD1. The CDR3 extends over 13 amino acids. Looked up from germline, CDR1 is ENHRY and CDR2 is SYGVKD. The CDR3: CASSHGQGETQYF. CDR3 coding DNA: TGTGCCAGCAGTCATGGACAGGGGGAGACCCAGTACTTC.